This T cell receptor beta chain was identified in a study of cytomegalovirus exposure and HLA in healthy donors. Notes on the study in general: Several of the most significant clusters appeared linked to common viral pathogens, based on a later analysis.

PCR primers comprised 60 Vbeta and 13 Jbeta primers. The data were produced by immunoSEQ multiplex PCR, yet TCRdb's version contains in-frame clones alone and is incomplete. The sample records 150,000 to 200,000 clones, about four fifths being singletons. To note about this clone: Its cognate antigen is unknown.

V lost 7 bases and J 6 bases, leaving 10 bases between the germline ends. The germline gives CDR1 MDHEN, CDR2 SYDVKM. This CDR3 contains 11 residues. The sample comprised PBMCs. This TCR came from a woman aged 18-29 years in good health and CMV-seronegative. The J gene is TRBJ2-7, the V gene TRBV28, with TRBD1 as a possible D gene (5 bases). The CDR3 sequence: CASTLGREQYF. Written as DNA, the CDR3 is TGTGCCAGCACCCTGGGGCGCGAGCAGTACTTC. The whole variable domain, filled in from reference TRBV28 and TRBJ2-7, reads DVKVTQSSRYLVKRTGEKVFLECVQDMDHENMFWYRQDPGLGLRLIYFSYDVKMKEKGDIPEGYSVSREKKERFSLILESASTNQTSMYLCASTLGREQYFGPGTRLTVT.